This T cell receptor (beta chain) is from a study of neoadjuvant anti-PD-1 for oral cavity cancer. Looking at the study overall: Patients mostly received three to four biweekly nivolumab doses at 3 mg/kg before surgery. Around day 43, patients without progression received a fourth nivolumab dose before surgery.

This clone is medium-sized in the sample. Its antigen is unidentified. General study results and limits: Expansion of preexisting intratumoral clones was suggested to aid response. TCR analyses covered only a few patients per response group.

The length of the CDR3 is 15 residues. V lost 6 bases and J 1 base, leaving 14 bases between the germline ends. Germline lookup yields CDR1 MNHEY and CDR2 SMNVEV (reference sequence). Profiling relied on immunoSEQ multiplex PCR, and the TCRdb table lists in-frame clones only, not all of them. The sample carries approximately 12,000 clones, around three fifths recorded once. This receptor was identified in a person aged 35 to 85 with oral cavity squamous cell carcinoma. The rearrangement links TRBV27 to TRBJ2-3; D call uncertain. Sequences were derived from tumor tissue, sampled before nivolumab (anti-PD-1) treatment. DNA for the CDR3: TGTGCCAGCAGCCTCCTGGGAATTGGCACAGATACGCAGTATTTT. Its protein is CASSLLGIGTDTQYF.